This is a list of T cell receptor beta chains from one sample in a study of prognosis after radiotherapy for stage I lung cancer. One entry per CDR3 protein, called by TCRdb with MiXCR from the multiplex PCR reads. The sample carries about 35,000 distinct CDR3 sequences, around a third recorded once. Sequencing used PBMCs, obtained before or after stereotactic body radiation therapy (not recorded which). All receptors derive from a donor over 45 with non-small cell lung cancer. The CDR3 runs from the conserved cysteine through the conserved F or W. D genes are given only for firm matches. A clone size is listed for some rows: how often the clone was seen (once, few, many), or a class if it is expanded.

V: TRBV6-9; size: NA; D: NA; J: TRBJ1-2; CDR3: CASSLPLQTGRNYVYTF; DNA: TGTGCCAGCAGTTTACCCCTCCAAACAGGGAGAAACTATGTTTACACCTTC
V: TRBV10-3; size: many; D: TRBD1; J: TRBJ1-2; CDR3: CAISRQGPNYGYTF; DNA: TGTGCCATCAGTCGACAGGGGCCTAACTATGGCTACACCTTC
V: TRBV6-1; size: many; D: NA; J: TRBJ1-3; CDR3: CASSERRLEASLNF; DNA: TGTGCCAGCAGTGAAAGGAGACTGGAGGCTAGCTTGAATTTT
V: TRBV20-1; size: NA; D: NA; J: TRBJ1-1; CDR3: CNAGYRLNTEAFF; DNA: TGCAATGCTGGGTACAGATTGAACACTGAAGCTTTCTTT
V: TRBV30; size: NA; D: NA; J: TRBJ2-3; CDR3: CAWRAWGTDTQYF; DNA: TGTGCCTGGAGAGCGTGGGGGACAGATACGCAGTATTTT
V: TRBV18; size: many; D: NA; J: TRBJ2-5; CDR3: CASSPRLSTGQETQYF; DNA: TGTGCCAGCTCACCACGCTTGTCGACAGGACAAGAGACCCAGTACTTC
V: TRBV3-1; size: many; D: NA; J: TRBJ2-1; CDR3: CASSYGHTEQFF; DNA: TGTGCCAGCAGCTATGGACACACGGAGCAGTTCTTC
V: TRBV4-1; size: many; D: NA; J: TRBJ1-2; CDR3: CASSQSFTQGLGYTF; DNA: TGCGCCAGCAGCCAATCCTTTACCCAGGGCTTAGGCTACACCTTC
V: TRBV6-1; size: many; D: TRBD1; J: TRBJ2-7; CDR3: CASSTTGTGFRGEQYF; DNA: TGTGCCAGCAGCACAACGGGGACAGGGTTCCGGGGGGAGCAGTACTTC
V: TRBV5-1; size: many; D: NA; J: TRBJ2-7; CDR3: CASSRKGWEYEQYF; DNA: TGCGCCAGCAGCCGAAAAGGGTGGGAGTACGAGCAGTACTTC
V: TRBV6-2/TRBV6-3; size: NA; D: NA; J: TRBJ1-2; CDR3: CASSEWAGMGYGYTF; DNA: TGTGCCAGCAGTGAATGGGCGGGGATGGGCTATGGCTACACCTTC
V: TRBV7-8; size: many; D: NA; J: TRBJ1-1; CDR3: CASSLEVGGTTEAFF; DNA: TGTGCCAGCAGCTTAGAGGTAGGGGGGACCACTGAAGCTTTCTTT
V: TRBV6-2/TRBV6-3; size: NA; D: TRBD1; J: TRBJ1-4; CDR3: CATGGTGEVEKLFF; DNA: TGTGCCACCGGGGGGACAGGGGAAGTGGAAAAACTGTTTTTT
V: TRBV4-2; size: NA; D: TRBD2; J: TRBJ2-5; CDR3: CASSQAGGPVETQYF; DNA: TGTGCCAGCAGCCAAGCGGGGGGGCCTGTAGAGACCCAGTACTTC
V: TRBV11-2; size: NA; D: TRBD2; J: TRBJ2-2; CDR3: CASSSGLAGGGATGELFF; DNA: TGTGCCAGCAGCTCCGGACTAGCGGGTGGAGGGGCCACCGGGGAGCTGTTTTTT
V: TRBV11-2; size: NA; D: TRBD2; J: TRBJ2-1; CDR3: CASSPSGISYNEQFF; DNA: TGTGCCAGCAGCCCGAGCGGGATCTCCTACAATGAGCAGTTCTTC
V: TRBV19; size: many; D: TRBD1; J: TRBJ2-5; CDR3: CASSFNRQGETQYF; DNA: TGTGCCAGTAGTTTTAATCGACAGGGGGAGACCCAGTACTTC
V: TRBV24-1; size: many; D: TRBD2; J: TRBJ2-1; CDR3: CATSIPGGGDNEQFF; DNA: TGTGCCACCAGTATCCCGGGAGGCGGGGACAATGAGCAGTTCTTC
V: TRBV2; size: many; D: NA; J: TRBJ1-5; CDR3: CASSETSWGTPYSNQPQHF; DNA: TGTGCCAGCAGTGAAACATCGTGGGGAACACCCTATAGCAATCAGCCCCAGCATTTT
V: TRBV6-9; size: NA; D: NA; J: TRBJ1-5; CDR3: CASSYTSGTDQTQHF; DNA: TGTGCCAGCAGTTACACCTCCGGGACGGATCAGACCCAGCACTTT
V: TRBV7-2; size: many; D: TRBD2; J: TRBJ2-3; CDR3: CASSPRGKWTSNTDTQYF; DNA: TGTGCCAGCAGCCCAAGGGGAAAATGGACTAGCAATACAGATACGCAGTATTTT
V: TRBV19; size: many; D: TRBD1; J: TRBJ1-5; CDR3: CASRRDRSSNQPQHF; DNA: TGTGCCAGTAGACGGGACAGGTCGAGCAATCAGCCCCAGCATTTT
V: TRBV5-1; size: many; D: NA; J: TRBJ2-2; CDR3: CASSLPEEGERTGELFF; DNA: TGCGCCAGCAGCCTACCCGAGGAAGGGGAAAGGACCGGGGAGCTGTTTTTT
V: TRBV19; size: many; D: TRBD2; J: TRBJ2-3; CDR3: CASRGGFGTDTQYF; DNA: TGTGCCAGTAGGGGGGGGTTCGGCACAGATACGCAGTATTTT
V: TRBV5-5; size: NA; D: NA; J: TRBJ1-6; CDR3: CASSLTGVWDSPLHF; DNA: TGTGCCAGCAGCTTGACGGGAGTGTGGGATTCACCCCTCCACTTT
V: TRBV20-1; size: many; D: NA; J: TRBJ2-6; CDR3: CSARVPTGSGFAGANVLTF; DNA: TGCAGTGCTAGAGTACCCACAGGGTCCGGTTTCGCCGGGGCCAACGTCCTGACTTTC
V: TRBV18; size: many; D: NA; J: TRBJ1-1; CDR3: CASSPGGKVEAFF; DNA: TGTGCCAGCTCACCAGGGGGGAAGGTTGAAGCTTTCTTT
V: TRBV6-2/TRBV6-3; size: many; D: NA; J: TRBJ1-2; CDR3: CASTTWAGVRGYTF; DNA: TGTGCCAGCACCACCTGGGCCGGGGTGCGGGGCTACACCTTC
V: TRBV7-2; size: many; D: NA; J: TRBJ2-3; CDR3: CASSLEVGSTDTQYF; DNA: TGTGCCAGCAGCTTAGAGGTGGGCAGCACAGATACGCAGTATTTT
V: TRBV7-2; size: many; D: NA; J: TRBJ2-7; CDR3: CASEGHFSYEQYF; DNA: TGTGCCAGCGAGGGACACTTCTCCTACGAGCAGTACTTC
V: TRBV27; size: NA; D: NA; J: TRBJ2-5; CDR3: CASSLEPTGETQYF; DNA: TGTGCCAGCAGCCTGGAACCAACCGGGGAGACCCAGTACTTC
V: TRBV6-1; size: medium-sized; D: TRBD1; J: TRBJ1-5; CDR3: CASSEAGKGGVGNQPQHF; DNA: TGTGCCAGCAGTGAAGCGGGTAAAGGGGGCGTTGGAAATCAGCCCCAGCATTTT
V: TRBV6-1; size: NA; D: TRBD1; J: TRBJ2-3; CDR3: CASSESTGGADTQYF; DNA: TGTGCCAGCAGTGAATCGACAGGGGGCGCAGATACGCAGTATTTT
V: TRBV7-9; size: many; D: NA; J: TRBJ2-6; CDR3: CASSLAGANVLTF; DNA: TGTGCCAGCAGCTTAGCCGGGGCCAACGTCCTGACTTTC
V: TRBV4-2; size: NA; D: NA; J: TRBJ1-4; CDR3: CVSIKGEKLFF; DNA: TGTGTCAGCATCAAGGGGGAAAAACTGTTTTTT
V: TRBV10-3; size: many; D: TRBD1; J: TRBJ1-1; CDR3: CAIRGTVNTEAFF; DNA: TGTGCCATCAGGGGGACAGTGAACACTGAAGCTTTCTTT
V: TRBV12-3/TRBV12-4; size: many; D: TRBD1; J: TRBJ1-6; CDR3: CASGKQGGSYSPLHF; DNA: TGTGCCAGCGGTAAACAGGGGGGCAGTTATTCACCCCTCCACTTT
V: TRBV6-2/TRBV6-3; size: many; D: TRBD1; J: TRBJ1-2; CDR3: CASSSAGTGGAEGYTF; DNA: TGTGCCAGCAGTAGCGCTGGGACAGGGGGCGCTGAGGGCTACACCTTC
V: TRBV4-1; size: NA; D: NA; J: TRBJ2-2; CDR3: CASSQQTRGGELFF; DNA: TGCGCCAGCAGCCAACAAACCAGGGGCGGGGAGCTGTTTTTT
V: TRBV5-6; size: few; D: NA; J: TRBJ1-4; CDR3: CAISWGAQIGEKLFF; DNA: TGTGCCATCAGCTGGGGGGCCCAAATAGGGGAAAAACTGTTTTTT
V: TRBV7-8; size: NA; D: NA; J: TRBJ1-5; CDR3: CASSLGPGTNQPQHF; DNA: TGTGCCAGCAGCTTAGGTCCGGGAACCAATCAGCCCCAGCATTTT
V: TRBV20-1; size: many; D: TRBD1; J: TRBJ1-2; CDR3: CSAREPGGFTYGYTF; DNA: TGCAGTGCTAGAGAACCAGGGGGCTTTACCTATGGCTACACCTTC
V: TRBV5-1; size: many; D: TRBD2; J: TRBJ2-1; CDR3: CASRAAGGPGNEQFF; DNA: TGCGCCAGCAGGGCCGCGGGGGGGCCAGGGAATGAGCAGTTCTTC
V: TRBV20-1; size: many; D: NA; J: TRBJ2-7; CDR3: CSARTGGPHEQYF; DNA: TGCAGTGCCAGGACGGGGGGCCCACACGAGCAGTACTTC
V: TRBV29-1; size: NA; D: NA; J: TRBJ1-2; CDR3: CSVDGTYGYTF; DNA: TGCAGCGTTGACGGGACCTATGGCTACACCTTC
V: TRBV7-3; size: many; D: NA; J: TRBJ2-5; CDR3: CASSLQAGPQETQYF; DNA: TGTGCCAGCAGCCTCCAGGCAGGTCCGCAAGAGACCCAGTACTTC
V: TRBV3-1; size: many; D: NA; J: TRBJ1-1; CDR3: CASSQELVTGTEAFF; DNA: TGTGCCAGCAGCCAAGAACTTGTCACGGGGACTGAAGCTTTCTTT
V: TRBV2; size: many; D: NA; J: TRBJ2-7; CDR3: CASNPEGFEQYF; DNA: TGTGCCAGCAACCCGGAGGGGTTCGAGCAGTACTTC
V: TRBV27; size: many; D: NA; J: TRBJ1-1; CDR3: CASSALPGQVTEAFF; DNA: TGTGCCAGCAGTGCCCTACCGGGACAAGTCACTGAAGCTTTCTTT
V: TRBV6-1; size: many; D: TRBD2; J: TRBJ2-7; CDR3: CATRGSGGDPYEQYF; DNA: TGTGCCACCAGAGGTAGCGGGGGGGATCCCTACGAGCAGTACTTC
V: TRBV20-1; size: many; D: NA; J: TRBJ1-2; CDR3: CSAGSDTYGYTF; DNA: TGCAGTGCTGGCTCAGACACCTATGGCTACACCTTC
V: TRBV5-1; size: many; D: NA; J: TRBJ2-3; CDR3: CASSLQEMLTDTQYF; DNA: TGCGCCAGCAGCTTACAGGAAATGTTGACAGATACGCAGTATTTT
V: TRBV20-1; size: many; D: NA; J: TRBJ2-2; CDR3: CSASKAGANAGELFF; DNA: TGCAGTGCTAGTAAGGCCGGGGCTAACGCCGGGGAGCTGTTTTTT
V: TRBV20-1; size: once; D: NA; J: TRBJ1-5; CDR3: CSASKGLNQPQHF; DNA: TGCAGTGCTAGTAAGGGGCTCAATCAGCCCCAGCATTTT
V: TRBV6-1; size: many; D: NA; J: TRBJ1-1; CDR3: CASRETVGTEAFF; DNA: TGTGCCAGCAGAGAGACAGTGGGAACTGAAGCTTTCTTT
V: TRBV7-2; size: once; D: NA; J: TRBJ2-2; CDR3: CASILATNTGELFF; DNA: TGTGCCAGCATCCTCGCGACCAACACCGGGGAGCTGTTTTTT
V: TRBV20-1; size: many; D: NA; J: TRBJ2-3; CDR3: CSARRGADTQYF; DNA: TGCAGTGCTAGAAGGGGAGCAGATACGCAGTATTTT
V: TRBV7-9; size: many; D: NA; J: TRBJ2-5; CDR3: CASSLARNGQETQYF; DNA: TGTGCCAGCAGCTTAGCGCGGAACGGCCAAGAGACCCAGTACTTC
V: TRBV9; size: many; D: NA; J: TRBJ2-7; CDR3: CASSVDGGVGYEQYF; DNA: TGTGCCAGCAGCGTGGACGGCGGGGTGGGGTACGAGCAGTACTTC